The rows below give T cell receptor beta chains drawn from one sample of a study of cytomegalovirus exposure and HLA in healthy donors. Clones were read by immunoSEQ multiplex PCR, and TCRdb kept only the in-frame ones, dropping some. The sample lists about 83,000 clones, about 79% occurring once. Sequencing used PBMCs. These receptor sequences come from a man between 18 and 29 years old in good health and CMV-seropositive. Both conserved end residues are part of each CDR3. The order of the fields is D gene, J gene, V gene, clone size, CDR3 DNA, CDR3 protein. D genes are given only for firm matches. The size of a clone is reported for some rows only, either as once, few or many, or as a class for expanded clones.

NA,TRBJ2-7,TRBV6-1,NA,TGTGCCAGCAGTGAGGGCGAGAATCAGGTCTACGAGCAGTACTTC,CASSEGENQVYEQYF
NA,TRBJ1-2,TRBV7-9,NA,TGTGCCAGCAGCTTAGCGAGTTCCAGACAGGTCTATGGCTACACCTTC,CASSLASSRQVYGYTF
NA,TRBJ2-5,TRBV29-1,NA,TGCAGCGCGGACAGCCACCAAGAGACCCAGTACTTC,CSADSHQETQYF
NA,TRBJ2-7,TRBV28,NA,TGTGCCAGCAGTCCCACACTACCTTTCTCCTACGAGCAGTACTTC,CASSPTLPFSYEQYF
TRBD2,TRBJ2-5,TRBV10-1,NA,TGCGCCAGCAGTGAGGCGGGAGTGCGGGAGACCCAGTACTTC,CASSEAGVRETQYF
NA,TRBJ1-5,TRBV10-3,once,TGTGCCATCAGTGACGGGAATCAGCCCCAGCATTTT,CAISDGNQPQHF
TRBD1,TRBJ1-1,TRBV7-3,NA,TGTGCCAGCAGTTACAGGGGAAACACTGAAGCTTTCTTT,CASSYRGNTEAFF
TRBD1,TRBJ2-2,TRBV7-3,NA,TGTGCCAGCAGCAAGACAGGGTCTACCGGGGAGCTGTTTTTT,CASSKTGSTGELFF
TRBD1,TRBJ2-7,TRBV6-5,NA,TGTGCCAGCAGGGGACAGCCCTACGAGCAGTACTTC,CASRGQPYEQYF
NA,TRBJ1-5,TRBV10-3,NA,TGTGCCATCTCCAACGGGGGGGTTGGGCAGCCCCAGCATTTT,CAISNGGVGQPQHF
NA,TRBJ2-7,TRBV28,NA,TGTGCCAGCAGTTTATTGCAGGGGCGCACCTACGAGCAGTACTTC,CASSLLQGRTYEQYF
TRBD1,TRBJ2-2,TRBV11-1,NA,TGTGCCAGCAGAAAGACGACAGGGAAAACCGGGGAGCTGTTTTTT,CASRKTTGKTGELFF
NA,TRBJ2-7,TRBV7-7,few,TGTGCTAGCAGCTTAGGGAGAGAGTACGAGCAGTACTTC,CASSLGREYEQYF
TRBD1,TRBJ1-5,TRBV6-1,NA,TGTGCCAGCAGTGAACATCTGACAGGGGGTAATCAGCCCCAGCATTTT,CASSEHLTGGNQPQHF
TRBD1,TRBJ2-7,TRBV29-1,NA,TGCAGCGTTGGTCAGGGGGCTTACGAGCAGTACTTC,CSVGQGAYEQYF
TRBD1,TRBJ1-5,TRBV7-2,NA,TGTGCCAGCAGCTTAGAGAACAGGGGCGCCTATAGCAATCAGCCCCAGCATTTT,CASSLENRGAYSNQPQHF
TRBD2,TRBJ2-3,TRBV5-4,NA,TGTGCCAGCAGTTCCTCCCTCTCTAGCGGGAGGGCAGATACGCAGTATTTT,CASSSSLSSGRADTQYF
NA,TRBJ2-5,TRBV11-1,NA,TGTGCCAGCAGCCATGATGAGGTCAGAGAGACCCAGTACTTC,CASSHDEVRETQYF
TRBD2,TRBJ2-7,TRBV29-1,NA,TGCAGCGTTGAAACTACGACTAGCGGGACCTACGAGCAGTACTTC,CSVETTTSGTYEQYF
TRBD2,TRBJ2-7,TRBV6-1,NA,TGTGCCAGCCACCGTTACTTAGCGGGGTTGCACGAGCAGTACTTC,CASHRYLAGLHEQYF
NA,TRBJ1-1,TRBV7-2,NA,TGTGCCAGCAGCTTAGGCAGTTACACTGAAGCTTTCTTT,CASSLGSYTEAFF
TRBD2,TRBJ2-3,TRBV6-5,NA,TGTGCCAGCAGTTACTCGGGAGGGGTGAGAGATACGCAGTATTTT,CASSYSGGVRDTQYF
NA,TRBJ1-1,TRBV29-1,NA,TGCAGCGCCTTCACCACAGGAGTCTTGAACACTGAAGCTTTCTTT,CSAFTTGVLNTEAFF
NA,TRBJ2-3,TRBV5-1,NA,TGCGCCAGCAGCTTGGCCAATTCAGATACGCAGTATTTT,CASSLANSDTQYF
NA,TRBJ1-1,TRBV27,many,TGTGCCAGCAGTCATGACAGAAGCCCTTACGCTGAAGCTTTCTTT,CASSHDRSPYAEAFF
TRBD1,TRBJ1-1,TRBV6-1,NA,TGTGCCAGCAGTGAAGCGGGGACAGGGGATGAAGCTTTCTTT,CASSEAGTGDEAFF
NA,TRBJ2-7,TRBV5-6,NA,TGTGCCAGCAGCTACACAGGCCACGAGCAGTACTTC,CASSYTGHEQYF
TRBD1,TRBJ2-7,TRBV6-1,NA,TGTGCCAGCAGAGGACAGGGGGCCGACGAGCAGTACTTC,CASRGQGADEQYF
TRBD1,TRBJ2-1,TRBV29-1,NA,TGCAGCGTTGAAATTCCTGGGACAGCCTACAATGAGCAGTTCTTC,CSVEIPGTAYNEQFF
NA,TRBJ2-7,TRBV6-5,once,TGTGCCAGCAGTTCAACTAGTGAGTCCTACGAGCAGTACTTC,CASSSTSESYEQYF
TRBD1,TRBJ2-7,TRBV6-1,NA,TGTGCCAGCAGTGAAGCGTGGGGACAGGGCTACGAGCAGTACTTC,CASSEAWGQGYEQYF
NA,TRBJ2-5,TRBV7-8,NA,TGTGCCAGCAGCTTTAATAGCGGACAAGAGACCCAGTACTTC,CASSFNSGQETQYF
NA,TRBJ2-3,TRBV6-5,NA,TGTGCCAGCAGGGCGGGCTGGGGTACGCAGTATTTT,CASRAGWGTQYF
TRBD1,TRBJ1-1,TRBV20-1,NA,TGCAGTGCCGCACAGACAGGGTTAGCTTTCTTT,CSAAQTGLAFF
TRBD2,TRBJ2-1,TRBV5-1,NA,TGCGCCAGCAGCCTCGTGGGGGGAGGGCTCTACAATGAGCAGTTCTTC,CASSLVGGGLYNEQFF
NA,TRBJ1-1,TRBV29-1,NA,TGCAGCGTCGAAACAGGTATGGACACTGAAGCTTTCTTT,CSVETGMDTEAFF
NA,TRBJ1-2,TRBV5-4,NA,TGTGCCAGCAGCTTGGGACGGACAGCCAGCTATGGCTACACCTTC,CASSLGRTASYGYTF
NA,TRBJ2-7,TRBV7-6,NA,TGTGCCAGCAGCTTCGGCGGACTCTCCTACGAGCAGTACTTC,CASSFGGLSYEQYF
TRBD2,TRBJ2-3,TRBV6-5,NA,TGTGCCAGCAGTTATAGCGGGAGTCCCACAGATACGCAGTATTTT,CASSYSGSPTDTQYF